A selection of T cell receptor beta chains follows, all from one sample in a study of blood T cell repertoires in COVID-19. Method: immunoSEQ multiplex PCR; TCRdb's copy keeps in-frame clones and lacks some. The table shows some 150,000 clones, with around 83% occurring only once. The specimen was peripheral blood. The receptors originated from a woman aged 80 or older with acute or convalescent COVID-19. The CDR3 runs from the conserved cysteine through the conserved F or W. Fields, in order: CDR3 DNA, CDR3 protein, V gene, clone size, D gene, J gene. A D gene is named only where the DNA matches it firmly. Expanded clones get a size class; other rows say once, few or many, or leave the size out.

cdr3_nt: TGTGCCAGCAGCCAAGGAGGAACTGGAAACACCATATATTTT; cdr3_aa: CASSQGGTGNTIYF; v_call: TRBV3-1/TRBV3-2; clone_size: .; d_call: .; j_call: TRBJ1-3
cdr3_nt: TGCAGCGTTGGGGACAGGGTGCGGGAGCAGTTCTTC; cdr3_aa: CSVGDRVREQFF; v_call: TRBV29-1; clone_size: .; d_call: TRBD1; j_call: TRBJ2-1
cdr3_nt: TGTGCCAGCACTTACAGGGGGACAGATACGCAGTATTTT; cdr3_aa: CASTYRGTDTQYF; v_call: TRBV6-5; clone_size: .; d_call: TRBD1; j_call: TRBJ2-3
cdr3_nt: TGCGCCAGCAGCTGGGGGACAGGGGCGTCGGGTGGCTACACCTTC; cdr3_aa: CASSWGTGASGGYTF; v_call: TRBV5-1; clone_size: .; d_call: TRBD1; j_call: TRBJ1-2
cdr3_nt: TGTGCCAGCAGTCCTGGAAACAGGGGCACAAAAAATTCACCCCTCCACTTT; cdr3_aa: CASSPGNRGTKNSPLHF; v_call: TRBV27; clone_size: .; d_call: TRBD1; j_call: TRBJ1-6
cdr3_nt: TGTGCCAGCAGCCAAGATGAATCCTTGGGGCGGGGTCCCTACAATGAGCAGTTCTTC; cdr3_aa: CASSQDESLGRGPYNEQFF; v_call: TRBV3-1/TRBV3-2; clone_size: .; d_call: .; j_call: TRBJ2-1
cdr3_nt: TGCGCCAGCAGACAGACTAGCGGGAGAGCAGATACGCAGTATTTT; cdr3_aa: CASRQTSGRADTQYF; v_call: TRBV5-1; clone_size: .; d_call: TRBD2; j_call: TRBJ2-3
cdr3_nt: TGTGCCAGCAGTTTGGTTAGGGGGTATGATGAAAAACTGTTTTTT; cdr3_aa: CASSLVRGYDEKLFF; v_call: TRBV28; clone_size: .; d_call: .; j_call: TRBJ1-4
cdr3_nt: TGTGCCAGCAGTGAAGCCCCGGACAGCACCTACGAGCAGTACTTC; cdr3_aa: CASSEAPDSTYEQYF; v_call: TRBV6-1; clone_size: .; d_call: .; j_call: TRBJ2-7
cdr3_nt: TGTGCCAGCAGCCGACTAGCGGTTAACACCGGGGAGCTGTTTTTT; cdr3_aa: CASSRLAVNTGELFF; v_call: TRBV9; clone_size: .; d_call: TRBD2; j_call: TRBJ2-2
cdr3_nt: TGTGCCACTCGGGGGGGAGACTATGGCTACACCTTC; cdr3_aa: CATRGGDYGYTF; v_call: TRBV5-4; clone_size: .; d_call: .; j_call: TRBJ1-2
cdr3_nt: TGTGCCAGCGGAGGTTACGAGCAGTACTTC; cdr3_aa: CASGGYEQYF; v_call: TRBV28; clone_size: once; d_call: .; j_call: TRBJ2-7
cdr3_nt: TGTGCCAGCAGCCAAGTGGACAGCTGGAGCTATGGCTACACCTTC; cdr3_aa: CASSQVDSWSYGYTF; v_call: TRBV4-2; clone_size: .; d_call: .; j_call: TRBJ1-2
cdr3_nt: TGTGCCAGCAGCCTGGGGGCGGCAGCTTTCTTT; cdr3_aa: CASSLGAAAFF; v_call: TRBV13; clone_size: .; d_call: .; j_call: TRBJ1-1
cdr3_nt: TGCGCCAGCAGCCCTGGGACAGCCAACACCGGGGAGCTGTTTTTT; cdr3_aa: CASSPGTANTGELFF; v_call: TRBV5-1; clone_size: .; d_call: TRBD1; j_call: TRBJ2-2
cdr3_nt: TGTGCCAGCAGCAGAAAACCGACAGGATTCTATGGCTACACCTTC; cdr3_aa: CASSRKPTGFYGYTF; v_call: TRBV28; clone_size: .; d_call: .; j_call: TRBJ1-2
cdr3_nt: TGTGCCATCAGTGGGCGGGGGGGCCTCAATGAGCAGTTCTTC; cdr3_aa: CAISGRGGLNEQFF; v_call: TRBV10-3; clone_size: .; d_call: TRBD2; j_call: TRBJ2-1
cdr3_nt: TGCGCCAGCAGCTCCGGGACAGGGGACTACAATGAGCAGTTCTTC; cdr3_aa: CASSSGTGDYNEQFF; v_call: TRBV5-1; clone_size: .; d_call: TRBD1; j_call: TRBJ2-1
cdr3_nt: TGTGCCATCAGTGACTCCCCGGAGGGGAACACTGAAGCTTTCTTT; cdr3_aa: CAISDSPEGNTEAFF; v_call: TRBV10-3; clone_size: .; d_call: .; j_call: TRBJ1-1
cdr3_nt: TGTGCCAGCAGCTTGGGGGGCCTTCTTTACGAGCAGTACTTC; cdr3_aa: CASSLGGLLYEQYF; v_call: TRBV5-6; clone_size: .; d_call: .; j_call: TRBJ2-7
cdr3_nt: TGTGCCAGCAGCCAAGATAGCGGGAGCCACAATGAGCAGTTCTTC; cdr3_aa: CASSQDSGSHNEQFF; v_call: TRBV4-2; clone_size: .; d_call: TRBD2; j_call: TRBJ2-1
cdr3_nt: TGTGCCAGCAGTGAATATATTCGGGGGGACCTGTTTTTT; cdr3_aa: CASSEYIRGDLFF; v_call: TRBV25-1; clone_size: .; d_call: .; j_call: TRBJ1-4
cdr3_nt: TGCGCCAGCAGCTTGGAGAGTCAGGGGGGAAATGAAAAACTGTTTTTT; cdr3_aa: CASSLESQGGNEKLFF; v_call: TRBV5-1; clone_size: .; d_call: TRBD1; j_call: TRBJ1-4
cdr3_nt: TGTGCCAGCAGCCCCGCGGCTTACTGGAACACTGAAGCTTTCTTT; cdr3_aa: CASSPAAYWNTEAFF; v_call: TRBV7-9; clone_size: once; d_call: .; j_call: TRBJ1-1
cdr3_nt: TGTGCCAGCTCTAGCGGGAGGGCTATCGGGGAGCTGTTTTTT; cdr3_aa: CASSSGRAIGELFF; v_call: TRBV19; clone_size: .; d_call: TRBD2; j_call: TRBJ2-2
cdr3_nt: TGTGCCAGCAGTTTAGCAGCGGAGCAGTTCTTC; cdr3_aa: CASSLAAEQFF; v_call: TRBV12-3/TRBV12-4; clone_size: once; d_call: .; j_call: TRBJ2-1
cdr3_nt: TGTGCCTGGGAGAGCGGGGTTCTCTACGAGCAGTACTTC; cdr3_aa: CAWESGVLYEQYF; v_call: TRBV30; clone_size: once; d_call: TRBD2; j_call: TRBJ2-7
cdr3_nt: TGTGCCACCAGTGATTTCGACAGGGGGCGGAATGGCTACACCTTC; cdr3_aa: CATSDFDRGRNGYTF; v_call: TRBV24-1; clone_size: .; d_call: TRBD1; j_call: TRBJ1-2
cdr3_nt: TGTGCCAGCAGTTTTAACAGGGATTTGTACGAGCAGTACTTC; cdr3_aa: CASSFNRDLYEQYF; v_call: TRBV6-5; clone_size: .; d_call: .; j_call: TRBJ2-7
cdr3_nt: TGTGCCAGTAAACTAGCGGGAGATGGCAATGAGCAGTTCTTC; cdr3_aa: CASKLAGDGNEQFF; v_call: TRBV19; clone_size: .; d_call: TRBD2; j_call: TRBJ2-1
cdr3_nt: TGCGCCAGCAGTGATTACACAGGGAACACCGGGGAGCTGTTTTTT; cdr3_aa: CASSDYTGNTGELFF; v_call: TRBV10-1; clone_size: .; d_call: .; j_call: TRBJ2-2
cdr3_nt: TGCAGTGCTGAACGAGCCAATGAGCAGTTCTTC; cdr3_aa: CSAERANEQFF; v_call: TRBV20-1; clone_size: .; d_call: .; j_call: TRBJ2-1